The clone carrying this T cell receptor beta chain was counted a few times. Antigen: not known. TCRdb fed the RACE reads into MiXCR, producing one record per CDR3 protein. The sample has approximately 370,000 distinct CDR3 sequences; 4.5% to 7% are singletons. These data belong to a study of human T cells and chemical hapten exposure. Across the study: Each patient's scalp received weekly diphenylcyclopropenone throughout the approximately 25-week study. The patients were mostly female; they had alopecia areata, totalis or universalis. Small pooled library volume differences mainly caused per-sample TCR yield variation. Study-level points and caveats: The study found expanded TCRs formed significantly more large CDR3 similarity clusters than controls.

Indicated time point: pre-sensitization, week 0. Treatment defined: therapeutic diphenylcyclopropenone sensitization with weekly scalp DPC. The ends lost 0 bases at V and 5 bases at J; junction bases unmatched: 8. The CDR3 sequence is 17 residues long. Per the germline V gene, CDR1 is LGHNA and CDR2 is YSLEER. The chain is built from TRBV4-3 and TRBJ2-3; 10 nucleotides agree with TRBD2. The sequence was obtained from a young woman with alopecia areata. Some clones in this sample may be carry-over from other donors' samples. Sequenced here: whole blood, sampled in connection with sensitization to the hapten diphenylcyclopropenone (DPC). In DNA, the CDR3 is TGCGCCAGCAGCCAAGATATAAGCGGGGGGGCAAAAGATACGCAGTATTTT. Protein sequence: CASSQDISGGAKDTQYF.